The 30 T cell receptor beta chains given below trace back to one sample, sequenced in a study of PD-1 blockade in classical Hodgkin lymphoma. Here immunoSEQ multiplex PCR was the method, and the copy in TCRdb shows in-frame clones only, minus some. The table includes 40,000 to 55,000 clones, roughly 78% detected once. Described time point: cycle 4 day 1 (C4D1), after 6 weeks of nivolumab. Exposure to brentuximab vedotin varied, and each patient had relapsed following autologous stem cell transplantation. This sample comprised peripheral blood mononuclear cells (PBMCs), obtained before the fourth cycle of nivolumab. These receptors came from a human donor with classical Hodgkin lymphoma.

In DNA, the CDR3 is TGTGCCAGCAGGAGGTTAGCGGGGGGGCTTCCCTCCGGATCCTACGAGCAGTACTTC. It is translated as CASRRLAGGLPSGSYEQYF. The chain employs TRBV28 and TRBJ2-7; TRBD2 agrees at 11 bases. V shed 6 bases, J shed 1 base, and the junction held 17 bases outside the gene matches. The germline gives CDR1 MDHEN, CDR2 SYDVKM. This CDR3 has 19 residues.

This chain connects TRBV30 to TRBJ2-5; no clear D. V was trimmed by 2 bases and J by 1 base, leaving 11 bases between them. The germline V gene has CDR1 GTSNPN and CDR2 SVGIG (reference sequence). The CDR3 has 14 residues. CDR3 bases: TGTGCCTGGAGTATGGGCACAGTCCAAGAGACCCAGTACTTC. It translates to CAWSMGTVQETQYF.

This chain joins TRBV6-5 and TRBJ1-5; perhaps TRBD1 as D (6 bases). Germline CDR1 is MNHEY and CDR2 is SVGAGI. The CDR3 runs 15 residues. V was cut by 2 bases and J by 1 base, with 9 bases left in between. The CDR3 coding sequence is TGTGCCAGCAGTTACACACAGGGAAGCAATCAGCCCCAGCATTTT. It translates to CASSYTQGSNQPQHF.

This clone was counted a few times. The J gene is TRBJ1-1, the V gene TRBV4-2; D gene ambiguous. The CDR3 extends over 13 amino acids. Trimming removed 2 bases from V and 1 base from J, with 5 bases in between. The germline V gene has CDR1 LGHNA and CDR2 YNFKEQ. The CDR3 nucleotides are TGTGCCAGCAGCCAACGCGGGAACACTGAAGCTTTCTTT. Translating it yields CASSQRGNTEAFF.

The chain combines TRBV19 with TRBJ2-5; TRBD1 or TRBD2 may be the D gene (5 bases each). V lost 2 bases, J lost 7 bases, and 14 bases lay in between. This CDR3 comprises 14 residues. Per germline, CDR1 LNHDA and CDR2 SQIVND (reference sequence). The CDR3 loop reads CASSISPEGLTQYF. The CDR3 DNA follows: TGTGCCAGTAGTATAAGCCCAGAGGGGTTGACCCAGTACTTC.

This chain uses TRBV5-1 with TRBJ1-6; possible D gene TRBD1, 6 bases. This CDR3 contains 15 residues. Germline-derived CDR1 and CDR2 are SGHRS and YFSETQ. Trimming took off 0 bases at V and 14 bases at J, with 18 bases between the two ends. The CDR3 DNA is TGCGCCAGCAGCTTGGCTACAGGGCCGGTTCGGGCCCTCCACTTT. This sequence encodes CASSLATGPVRALHF.

This chain uses TRBV7-8 with TRBJ2-7; 7 bases line up with TRBD1. The V segment lost 2 bases and the J segment 0 bases; nucleotides outside the gene matches: 7. The CDR3 runs 16 residues. Per the germline V gene, CDR1 is SGHVS and CDR2 is FQNEAQ. Here the CDR3 DNA reads TGTGCCAGCAGCTTACTGGGACAGCTATCCTCCTACGAGCAGTACTTC. Its protein product is CASSLLGQLSSYEQYF.

This clone was seen only a few times. The chain is built from TRBV6-1 and TRBJ2-1; 7 bases are shared with TRBD1. This CDR3 has 15 amino acids. V lost 5 bases, J lost 4 bases, and 8 bases stayed unmatched. Germline loops: CDR1 MNHNS, CDR2 SASEGT. This chain's CDR3 is CASSSRTGNYNEQFF. CDR3 sequence (DNA): TGTGCCAGCAGTTCAAGGACAGGAAATTACAATGAGCAGTTCTTC.

This clone was counted a few times. The CDR3 nucleotides read TGTGCCAGCAGTATAGGGGGCCCAGCTAACTATGGCTACACCTTC. It encodes CASSIGGPANYGYTF. This chain links TRBV28 with TRBJ1-2; 7 bases match TRBD1. The CDR3 totals 15 residues. Germline V gene lookup returns CDR1 MDHEN and CDR2 SYDVKM. V was clipped by 5 bases and J by 0 bases; unmatched bases: 6.

The chain recombines TRBV7-8 with TRBJ1-5; tentative D call: TRBD1 (5 bases). Germline CDR1 and CDR2: SGHVS and FQNEAQ. Trimming left V 1 base short and J 0 bases short, with 13 bases between. The CDR3 consists of 17 residues. CDR3 loop: CASSLVDRGYSNQPQHF. The CDR3 DNA follows: TGTGCCAGCAGCTTAGTAGACAGAGGATATAGCAATCAGCCCCAGCATTTT. The whole variable domain, remainder taken from reference TRBV7-8 and TRBJ1-5, is GAGVSQSPRYKVAKRGQDVALRCDPISGHVSLFWYQQALGQGPEFLTYFQNEAQLDKSGLPSDRFFAERPEGSVSTLKIQRTQQEDSAVYLCASSLVDRGYSNQPQHFGDGTRLSIL.

This clone has more than one count but fewer than ten. This chain links TRBV5-1 with TRBJ1-6, with D possibly TRBD1 on 6 matching bases. Trimming left V 1 base short and J 7 bases short, with 9 bases between. CDR1 and CDR2 (germline): SGHRS, YFSETQ. The CDR3 spans 14 residues. In nucleotides, the CDR3 is TGCGCCAGCAGCTTGACGACAGGAAATTCACCCCTCCACTTT. It codes for CASSLTTGNSPLHF.

In its sample, this clone was seen a few times. The gene calls are TRBV29-1 and TRBJ2-7, with D possibly matching TRBD2 (7 bases). Deletions cut 5 bases from V and 6 bases from J, with 11 bases between. CDR3 length equals 11 residues. The germline V gene has CDR1 SQVTM and CDR2 ANQGSEA. The CDR3 sequence is CSVPRGGEQYF. Written as DNA, the CDR3 is TGCAGCGTTCCGAGGGGGGGCGAGCAGTACTTC.

This clone was found a few times. At one of its ends the junction is not consistent with the germline gene, which may arise from a read error. In the same sample, other DNA sequences code for this CDR3. The chain employs TRBV2 and TRBJ1-2; tentative D call: TRBD1 (5 bases). The CDR3 covers 12 residues. The V gene's germline CDR1 is SNHLY and CDR2 FYNNEI. CDR3 DNA: TGTGCCAGCAGTGGTCAGGGCGATGGGTACACCTTC. It codes for CASSGQGDGYTF.

The chain links TRBV18 to TRBJ1-2; TRBD1 is a possible D gene (6 bases). The CDR3 contains 16 residues. V lost 0 bases, J lost 3 bases, and 14 bases lay in between. Germline CDR1 is KGHSH and CDR2 is LQKENI. The CDR3 region has the DNA TGTGCCAGCTCACCACCGGGGCCCAGGGGAGACTATGGCTACACCTTC. Protein: CASSPPGPRGDYGYTF.

The chain links TRBV28 to TRBJ1-1; 8 bases match TRBD1. The CDR3 sequence is 14 residues long. With V trimmed by 5 bases and J by 2 bases, 4 bases remained unmatched. Germline V gene sequence: CDR1 MDHEN, CDR2 SYDVKM. The CDR3 sequence is CASSIGQGNTEAFF. The CDR3, as DNA: TGTGCCAGCAGTATCGGACAGGGAAACACTGAAGCTTTCTTT.

V usage is TRBV7-2 and J usage is TRBJ1-1; weak D call: TRBD1 (5 bases). Trimming removed 0 bases from V and 4 bases from J, with 21 bases in between. CDR3 length equals 18 residues. From germline, CDR1 is SGHTA and CDR2 FQGNSA. For the CDR3, the DNA is TGTGCCAGCAGCTTAGCGGGGACTCGAAAGGGAGATGGCACTGAAGCTTTCTTT. As protein: CASSLAGTRKGDGTEAFF.

The chain is built from TRBV11-1 and TRBJ2-5; TRBD1 or TRBD2 may be the D gene (5 bases each). This CDR3 region has 18 residues. The V end lost 5 bases, the J end lost 1 base, and 23 bases lay between the germline ends. Germline V gives CDR1 SGHAT, CDR2 FQDESV (reference sequence). The CDR3 DNA reads TGTGCCAGCAGCCAACCCTCCGTGGGGGTCGGTTCCCAAGAGACCCAGTACTTC. Amino acid sequence: CASSQPSVGVGSQETQYF. Together with reference TRBV11-1 and TRBJ2-5, the CDR3 gives the full variable domain: EAEVAQSPRYKITEKSQAVAFWCDPISGHATLYWYRQILGQGPELLVQFQDESVVDDSQLPKDRFSAERLKGVDSTLKIQPAELGDSAMYLCASSQPSVGVGSQETQYFGPGTRLLVL.

V is TRBV30 and J is TRBJ2-2; 8 nucleotides line up with TRBD1. The CDR3 loop spans 13 amino acids. The germline V gene has CDR1 GTSNPN and CDR2 SVGIG (reference sequence). V shed 2 bases, J shed 5 bases, and the junction held 1 base outside the gene matches. The CDR3 DNA reads TGTGCCTGGAGTAGACAGGGGACCGGGGAGCTGTTTTTT. It encodes CAWSRQGTGELFF.

The rearrangement links TRBV4-2 to TRBJ1-6, with D tentatively TRBD1 (6 bases). Germline-derived CDR1 and CDR2 are LGHNA and YNFKEQ. The V end lost 4 bases, the J end lost 0 bases, and 7 bases lay between the germline ends. The CDR3 extends over 15 amino acids. The CDR3 DNA sequence: TGTGCCAGCAGCCTGGACAGCTCCTATAATTCACCCCTCCACTTT. This gives the protein CASSLDSSYNSPLHF.

Here the CDR3 DNA reads TGTGCCAGCAGTGCTTTGACTGAGCAGTACTTC. Protein product: CASSALTEQYF. The V call is TRBV6-1, the J call TRBJ2-7, with no clear D. V was cut by 4 bases and J by 7 bases, with 8 bases left in between. Germline V lookup: CDR1 MNHNS, CDR2 SASEGT. The CDR3 length is 11 residues.

The chain couples TRBV15 to TRBJ1-5, with a weak D call TRBD1 (5 bases). V was pared by 1 base and J by 8 bases, with 12 bases between. This CDR3 has 14 amino acids. Germline V lookup: CDR1 LNHNV, CDR2 YYDKDF (reference sequence). The CDR3 is CATSRVRGFEPQHF. For the CDR3, the DNA is TGTGCCACCAGCAGAGTGCGGGGCTTCGAGCCCCAGCATTTT.

The rearrangement links TRBV25-1 to TRBJ1-2; perhaps TRBD1 as D (6 bases). The CDR3 runs to 14 residues. The V gene lost 6 bases and the J gene lost 2 bases, with 13 bases spanning the gap. Germline V gene lookup returns CDR1 MGHDK and CDR2 SYGVNS. The CDR3 nucleotides are TGTGCCAGCAGGGAGGGGAGGGGGAACTATGGCTACACCTTC. It specifies CASREGRGNYGYTF.

The rearrangement joins TRBV5-1 to TRBJ2-1; unclear D gene. This CDR3 has 14 amino acids. The germline V gene has CDR1 SGHRS and CDR2 YFSETQ. V lost 0 bases and J 0 bases, leaving 4 bases between the germline ends. The CDR3 sequence is CASSLGNSYNEQFF. The CDR3 coding sequence is TGCGCCAGCAGCTTGGGTAACTCCTACAATGAGCAGTTCTTC.

The genes are TRBV30 and TRBJ1-1, with TRBD1 identical over 8 bases. Germline CDR1 GTSNPN, CDR2 SVGIG (reference sequence). This CDR3 contains 16 residues. V lost 0 bases, J lost 1 base, and 7 bases stayed unmatched. CDR3 in amino acids: CAWSVLGQGSNTEAFF. The CDR3, as DNA: TGTGCCTGGAGTGTACTAGGACAGGGCTCGAACACTGAAGCTTTCTTT. The whole variable domain, filled in from reference TRBV30 and TRBJ1-1, reads SQTIHQWPATLVQPVGSPLSLECTVEGTSNPNLYWYRQAAGRGLQLLFYSVGIGQISSEVPQNLSASRPQDRQFILSSKKLLLSDSGFYLCAWSVLGQGSNTEAFFGQGTRLTVV.

The rearrangement uses TRBV5-1 and TRBJ2-2; a weak D match, TRBD1 (5 bases). V gave up 1 base and J gave up 2 bases, with 9 bases separating them. Germline V lookup: CDR1 SGHRS, CDR2 YFSETQ. The CDR3 is 15 amino acids. CDR3 sequence: CASSLPQGNTGELFF. CDR3 DNA sequence: TGCGCCAGCAGCTTGCCGCAGGGAAACACCGGGGAGCTGTTTTTT. Full variable domain (rest looked up from reference TRBV5-1 and TRBJ2-2): KAGVTQTPRYLIKTRGQQVTLSCSPISGHRSVSWYQQTPGQGLQFLFEYFSETQRNKGNFPGRFSGRQFSNSRSEMNVSTLELGDSALYLCASSLPQGNTGELFFGEGSRLTVL.

The V call is TRBV4-1, the J call TRBJ1-1; D possibly corresponds to TRBD1 (5 bases). Germline V gene data show CDR1 as MGHRA and CDR2 as YSYEKL. The CDR3 is 15 amino acids. V was cut by 0 bases and J by 6 bases, with 14 bases left in between. The CDR3 here is CASSQEPVGDAEAFF. For the CDR3, the DNA is TGCGCCAGCAGCCAAGAACCTGTGGGGGACGCTGAAGCTTTCTTT.

This CDR3 is CASSLEGINTGELFF. DNA of the CDR3: TGTGCCAGCAGCTTAGAAGGGATCAACACCGGGGAGCTGTTTTTT. The gene calls are TRBV11-2 and TRBJ2-2; D call uncertain. The CDR3 has 15 residues. CDR1 SGHAT and CDR2 FQNNGV come from the germline V gene. V was shortened by 0 bases and J by 2 bases, with 7 bases between the two germline ends.

The sample holds one count of this clone. The chain has TRBV7-2 and TRBJ2-3; D gene uncertain. CDR1 is SGHTA and CDR2 is FQGNSA in the germline V gene. The CDR3 totals 12 residues. V was pared by 5 bases and J by 0 bases, with 3 bases between. CDR3: CASSRSTDTQYF. Here the CDR3 DNA reads TGTGCCAGCAGCCGTAGCACAGATACGCAGTATTTT.

This clone was recorded once. In DNA, the CDR3 is TGTGCCAGCTCGCAAAAGAGCAATGAGCAGTTCTTC. This translates into CASSQKSNEQFF. The chain employs TRBV18 and TRBJ2-1; D unclear. The CDR3 runs 12 residues. V lost 6 bases to trimming and J lost 6 bases, with 9 bases between them. Germline V gene lookup returns CDR1 KGHSH and CDR2 LQKENI. Variable domain in full (rest from reference TRBV18 and TRBJ2-1): NAGVMQNPRHLVRRRGQEARLRCSPMKGHSHVYWYRQLPEEGLKFMVYLQKENIIDESGMPKERFSAEFPKEGPSILRIQQVVRGDSAAYFCASSQKSNEQFFGPGTRLTVL.

This chain uses TRBV7-8 with TRBJ2-1, with 7 positions matching TRBD2. CDR1 and CDR2 from the germline V gene are SGHVS and FQNEAQ. The CDR3 consists of 15 residues. V lost 0 bases and J lost 10; bases outside the gene matches: 9. Here the CDR3 reads CASSLASGVLEEQFF. The CDR3 DNA sequence: TGTGCCAGCAGCTTAGCGAGCGGGGTATTGGAGGAGCAGTTCTTC.